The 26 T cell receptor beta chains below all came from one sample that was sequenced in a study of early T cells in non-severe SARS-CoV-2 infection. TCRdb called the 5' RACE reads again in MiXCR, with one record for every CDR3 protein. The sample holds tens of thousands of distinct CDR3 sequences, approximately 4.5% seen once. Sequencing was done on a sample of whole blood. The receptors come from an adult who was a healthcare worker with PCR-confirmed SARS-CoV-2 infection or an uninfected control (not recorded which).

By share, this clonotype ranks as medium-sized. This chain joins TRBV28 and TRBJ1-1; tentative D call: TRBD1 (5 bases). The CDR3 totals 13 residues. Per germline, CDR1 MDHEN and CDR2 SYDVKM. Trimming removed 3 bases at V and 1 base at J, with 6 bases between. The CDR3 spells CASSLQGNTEAFF. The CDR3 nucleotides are TGTGCCAGCAGTTTGCAGGGGAACACTGAAGCTTTCTTT.

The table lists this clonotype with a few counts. For the CDR3, the DNA is TGTGCCAGCAGGGGACTAGCGGGGGGCTACGAGCAGTACTTC. Protein product: CASRGLAGGYEQYF. The chain has TRBV11-2 and TRBJ2-7; 15 positions agree with TRBD2. V was clipped by 6 bases and J by 3 bases; unmatched bases: 0. The CDR3 is made up of 14 amino acids. CDR1 and CDR2 from the germline V gene are SGHAT and FQNNGV.

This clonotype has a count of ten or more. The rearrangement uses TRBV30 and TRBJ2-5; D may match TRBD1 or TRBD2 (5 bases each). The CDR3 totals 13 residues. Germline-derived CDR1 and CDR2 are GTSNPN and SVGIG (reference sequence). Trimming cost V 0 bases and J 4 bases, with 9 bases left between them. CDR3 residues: CAWSVLGGETQYF. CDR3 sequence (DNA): TGTGCCTGGAGTGTACTTGGGGGAGAGACCCAGTACTTC.

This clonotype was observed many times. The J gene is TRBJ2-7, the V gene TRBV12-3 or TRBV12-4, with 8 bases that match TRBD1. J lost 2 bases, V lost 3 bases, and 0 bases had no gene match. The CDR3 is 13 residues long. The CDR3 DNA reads TGTGCCAGCAGTTTGGACAGGGCCTACGAGCAGTACTTC. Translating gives CASSLDRAYEQYF.

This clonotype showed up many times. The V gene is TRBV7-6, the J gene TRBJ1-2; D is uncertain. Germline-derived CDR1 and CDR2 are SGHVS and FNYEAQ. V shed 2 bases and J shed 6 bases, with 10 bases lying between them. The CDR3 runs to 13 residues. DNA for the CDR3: TGTGCCAGCAGCTTACAAATACTGGATGGCTACACCTTC. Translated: CASSLQILDGYTF.

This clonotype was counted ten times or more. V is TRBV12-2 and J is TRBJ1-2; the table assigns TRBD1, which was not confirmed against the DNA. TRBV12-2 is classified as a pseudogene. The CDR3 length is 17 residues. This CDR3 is CASRLASPWGLNYGYTF. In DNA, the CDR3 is TGTGCAAGTCGCTTAGCTTCACCATGGGGCTTAAACTATGGCTACACCTTC.

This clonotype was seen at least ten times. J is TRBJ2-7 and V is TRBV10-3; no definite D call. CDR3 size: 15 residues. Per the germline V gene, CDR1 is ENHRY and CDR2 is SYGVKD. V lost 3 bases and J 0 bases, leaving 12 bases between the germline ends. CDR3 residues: CAISDITESSYEQYF. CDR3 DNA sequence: TGTGCCATCAGTGATATCACGGAAAGCTCCTACGAGCAGTACTTC.

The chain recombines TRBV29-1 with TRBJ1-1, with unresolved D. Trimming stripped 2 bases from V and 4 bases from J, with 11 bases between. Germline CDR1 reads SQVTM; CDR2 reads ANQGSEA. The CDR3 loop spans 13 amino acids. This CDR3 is CSVEYAGATEAFF. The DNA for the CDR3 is TGCAGCGTTGAATACGCGGGTGCCACTGAAGCTTTCTTT.

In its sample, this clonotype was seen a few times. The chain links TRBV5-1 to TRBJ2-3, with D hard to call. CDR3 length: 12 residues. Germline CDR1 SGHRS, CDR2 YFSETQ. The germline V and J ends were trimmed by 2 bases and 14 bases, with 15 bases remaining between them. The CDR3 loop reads CASSLTSRSGYF. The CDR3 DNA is TGCGCCAGCAGCTTAACCTCCCGATCCGGGTATTTT.

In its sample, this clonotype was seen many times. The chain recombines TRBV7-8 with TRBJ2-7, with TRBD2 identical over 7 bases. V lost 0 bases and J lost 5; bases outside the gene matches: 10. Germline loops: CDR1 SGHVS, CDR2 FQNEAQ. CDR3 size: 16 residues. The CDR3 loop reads CASSLARAGESDEQYF. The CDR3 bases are TGTGCCAGCAGCTTAGCCAGGGCGGGAGAAAGCGACGAGCAGTACTTC.

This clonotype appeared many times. The CDR3 DNA reads TGTGCCACCAGCCCTTCCATCGGAGGACGGGGTAATGAAAAACTGTTTTTT. This codes for CATSPSIGGRGNEKLFF. The chain carries TRBV15 and TRBJ1-4; no clear D gene. Trimming took 5 bases from V and 4 from J, leaving 20 bases between them. This CDR3 has 17 amino acids. Germline CDR1 reads LNHNV; CDR2 reads YYDKDF (reference sequence).

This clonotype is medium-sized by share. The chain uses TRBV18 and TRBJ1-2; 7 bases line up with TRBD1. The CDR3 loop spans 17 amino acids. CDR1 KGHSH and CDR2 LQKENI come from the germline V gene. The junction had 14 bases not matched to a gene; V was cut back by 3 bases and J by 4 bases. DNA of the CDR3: TGTGCCAGCTCACCGCAGCCCGACTACAGGGGAATCTATGGCTACACCTTC. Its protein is CASSPQPDYRGIYGYTF. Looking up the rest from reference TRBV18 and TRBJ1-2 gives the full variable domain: NAGVMQNPRHLVRRRGQEARLRCSPMKGHSHVYWYRQLPEEGLKFMVYLQKENIIDESGMPKERFSAEFPKEGPSILRIQQVVRGDSAAYFCASSPQPDYRGIYGYTFGSGTRLTVV.

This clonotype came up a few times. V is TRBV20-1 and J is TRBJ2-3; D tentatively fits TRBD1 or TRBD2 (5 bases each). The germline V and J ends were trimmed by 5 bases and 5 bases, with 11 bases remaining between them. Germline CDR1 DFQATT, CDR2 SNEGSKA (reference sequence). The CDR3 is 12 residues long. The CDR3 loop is CSALGTLDTQYF. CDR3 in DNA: TGCAGTGCTCTTGGGACCCTAGATACGCAGTATTTT.

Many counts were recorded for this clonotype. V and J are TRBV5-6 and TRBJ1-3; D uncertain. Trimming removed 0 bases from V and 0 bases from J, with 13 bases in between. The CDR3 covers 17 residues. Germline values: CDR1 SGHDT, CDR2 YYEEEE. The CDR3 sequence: CASSLVGGSYSGNTIYF. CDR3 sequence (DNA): TGTGCCAGCAGCTTGGTGGGCGGCAGTTACTCTGGAAACACCATATATTTT. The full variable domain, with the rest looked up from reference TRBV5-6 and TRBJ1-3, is DAGVTQSPTHLIKTRGQQVTLRCSPKSGHDTVSWYQQALGQGPQFIFQYYEEEERQRGNFPDRFSGHQFPNYSSELNVNALLLGDSALYLCASSLVGGSYSGNTIYFGEGSWLTVV.

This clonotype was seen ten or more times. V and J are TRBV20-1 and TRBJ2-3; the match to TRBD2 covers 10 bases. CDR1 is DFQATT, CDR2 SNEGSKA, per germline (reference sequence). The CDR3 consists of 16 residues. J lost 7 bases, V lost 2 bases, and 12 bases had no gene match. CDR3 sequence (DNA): TGCAGTGCTAGACCGAATGTCCTAGCGGGGGAGAATACGCAGTATTTT. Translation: CSARPNVLAGENTQYF.

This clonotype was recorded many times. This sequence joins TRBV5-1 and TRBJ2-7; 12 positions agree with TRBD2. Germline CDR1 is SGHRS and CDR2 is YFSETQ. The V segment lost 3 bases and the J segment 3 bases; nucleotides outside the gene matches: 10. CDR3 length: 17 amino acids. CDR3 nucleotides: TGCGCCAGCAGCTACCGACTAGCGGGGGAGCCTATCTACGAGCAGTACTTC. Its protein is CASSYRLAGEPIYEQYF.

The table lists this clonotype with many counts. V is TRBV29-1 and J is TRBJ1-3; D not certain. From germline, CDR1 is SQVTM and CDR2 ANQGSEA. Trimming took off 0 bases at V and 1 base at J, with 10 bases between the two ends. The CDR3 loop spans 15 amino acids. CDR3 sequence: CSVEDNSRSGNTIYF. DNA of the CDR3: TGCAGCGTTGAAGACAATAGCAGATCTGGAAACACCATATATTTT.

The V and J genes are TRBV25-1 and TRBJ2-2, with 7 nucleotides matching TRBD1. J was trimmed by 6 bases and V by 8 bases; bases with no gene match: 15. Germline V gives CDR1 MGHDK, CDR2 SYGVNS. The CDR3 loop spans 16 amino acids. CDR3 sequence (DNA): TGTGCCAGCGAGCGCCGAACCCGGACAGGATCCGGGGAGCTGTTTTTT. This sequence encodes CASERRTRTGSGELFF.

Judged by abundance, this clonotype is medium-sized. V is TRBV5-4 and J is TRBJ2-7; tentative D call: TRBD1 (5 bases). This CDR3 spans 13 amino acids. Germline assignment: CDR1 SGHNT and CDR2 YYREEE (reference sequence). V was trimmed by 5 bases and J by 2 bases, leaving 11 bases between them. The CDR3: CASSYGRAYEQYF. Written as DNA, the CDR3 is TGTGCCAGCAGTTATGGCAGGGCCTACGAGCAGTACTTC.

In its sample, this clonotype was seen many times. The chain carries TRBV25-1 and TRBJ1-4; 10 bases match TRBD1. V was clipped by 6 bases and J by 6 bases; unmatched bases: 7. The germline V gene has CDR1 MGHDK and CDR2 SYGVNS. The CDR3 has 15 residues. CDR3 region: CASRKLGTGDEKLFF. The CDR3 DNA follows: TGTGCCAGCAGAAAACTCGGGACAGGGGATGAAAAACTGTTTTTT.

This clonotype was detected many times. CDR3 in amino acids: CATLTTGELFF. The DNA for the CDR3 is TGTGCCACGCTCACCACCGGGGAGCTGTTTTTT. This rearrangement joins TRBV6-6 to TRBJ2-2; D ambiguous. The V gene lost 10 bases and the J gene lost 4 bases, with 7 bases spanning the gap. CDR3 length equals 11 residues. The germline CDR1 and CDR2 sequences are MNHNY and SVGAGI (reference sequence).

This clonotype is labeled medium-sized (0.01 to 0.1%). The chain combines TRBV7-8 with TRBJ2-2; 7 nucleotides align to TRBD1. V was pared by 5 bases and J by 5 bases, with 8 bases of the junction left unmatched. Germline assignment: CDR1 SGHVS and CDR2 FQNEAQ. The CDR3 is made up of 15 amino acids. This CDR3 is CASSLGTARTGELFF. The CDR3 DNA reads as TGTGCCAGCAGCCTCGGGACAGCCCGGACCGGGGAGCTGTTTTTT.

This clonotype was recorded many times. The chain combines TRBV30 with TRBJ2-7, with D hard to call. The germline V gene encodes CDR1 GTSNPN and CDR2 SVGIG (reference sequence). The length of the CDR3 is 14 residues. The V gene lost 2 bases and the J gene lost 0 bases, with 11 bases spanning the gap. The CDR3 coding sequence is TGTGCCTGGAGTAATGGGCTGAGCTCCTACGAGCAGTACTTC. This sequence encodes CAWSNGLSSYEQYF.

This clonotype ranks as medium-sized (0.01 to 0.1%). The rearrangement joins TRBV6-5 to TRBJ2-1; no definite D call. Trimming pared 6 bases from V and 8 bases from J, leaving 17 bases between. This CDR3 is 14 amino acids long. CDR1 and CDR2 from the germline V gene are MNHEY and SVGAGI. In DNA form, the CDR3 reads TGTGCCAGCAGCTCCCAGCCCGGTTCGCATGAGCAGTTCTTC. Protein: CASSSQPGSHEQFF.

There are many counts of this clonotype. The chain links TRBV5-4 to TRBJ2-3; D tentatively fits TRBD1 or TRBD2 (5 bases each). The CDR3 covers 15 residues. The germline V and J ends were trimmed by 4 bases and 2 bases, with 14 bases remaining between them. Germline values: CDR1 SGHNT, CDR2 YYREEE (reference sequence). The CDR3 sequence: CASSLGTDPTDTQYF. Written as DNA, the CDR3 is TGTGCCAGCAGCCTCGGGACGGACCCCACAGATACGCAGTATTTT.

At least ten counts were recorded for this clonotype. The CDR3 DNA reads as TGTGCCAGCAGTTACTCTGAGGCCATAAGGTCCTACGAGCAGTACTTC. It codes for CASSYSEAIRSYEQYF. The gene calls are TRBV6-5 and TRBJ2-7, with D unclear. The germline V gene has CDR1 MNHEY and CDR2 SVGAGI. The CDR3 loop spans 16 amino acids. With 0 bases removed from V and 1 base from J, the gap between germline ends came to 13 bases.